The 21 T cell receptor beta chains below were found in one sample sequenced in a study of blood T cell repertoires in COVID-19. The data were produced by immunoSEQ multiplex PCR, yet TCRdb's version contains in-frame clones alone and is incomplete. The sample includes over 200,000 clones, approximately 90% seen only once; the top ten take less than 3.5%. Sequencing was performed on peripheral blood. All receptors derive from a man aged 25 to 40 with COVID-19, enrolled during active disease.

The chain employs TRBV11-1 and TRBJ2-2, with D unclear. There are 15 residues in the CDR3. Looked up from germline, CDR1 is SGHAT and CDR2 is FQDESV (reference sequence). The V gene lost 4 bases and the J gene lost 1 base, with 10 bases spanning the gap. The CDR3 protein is CASSSNSMNTGELFF. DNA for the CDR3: TGTGCCAGCAGCTCAAACAGCATGAACACCGGGGAGCTGTTTTTT.

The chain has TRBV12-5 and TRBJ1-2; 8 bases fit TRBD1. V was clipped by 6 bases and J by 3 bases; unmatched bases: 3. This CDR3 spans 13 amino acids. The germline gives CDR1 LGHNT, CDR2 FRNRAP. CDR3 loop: CASGPGGDYGYTF. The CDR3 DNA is TGTGCTAGTGGCCCAGGGGGCGACTATGGCTACACCTTC.

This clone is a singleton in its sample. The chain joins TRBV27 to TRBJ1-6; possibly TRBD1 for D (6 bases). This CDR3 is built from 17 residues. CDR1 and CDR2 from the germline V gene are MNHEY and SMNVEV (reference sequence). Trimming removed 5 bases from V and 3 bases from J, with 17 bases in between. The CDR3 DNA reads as TGTGCCAGCAGTCGCGATGGACAGCGCCGCTATAATTCACCCCTCCACTTT. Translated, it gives CASSRDGQRRYNSPLHF.

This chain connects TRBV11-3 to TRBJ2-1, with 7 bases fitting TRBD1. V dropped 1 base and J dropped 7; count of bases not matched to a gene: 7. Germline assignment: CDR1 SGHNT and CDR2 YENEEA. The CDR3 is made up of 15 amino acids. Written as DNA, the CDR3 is TGTGCCAGCAGCTTAGGGGGACAGAACTGGAATGAGCAGTTCTTC. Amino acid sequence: CASSLGGQNWNEQFF.

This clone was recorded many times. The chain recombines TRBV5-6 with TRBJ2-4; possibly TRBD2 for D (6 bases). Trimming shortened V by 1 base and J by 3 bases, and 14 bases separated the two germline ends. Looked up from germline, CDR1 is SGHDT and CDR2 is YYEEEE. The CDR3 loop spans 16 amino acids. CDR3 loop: CASSLRAGGVKNIQYF. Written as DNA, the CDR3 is TGTGCCAGCAGCTTGCGGGCAGGAGGGGTCAAAAACATTCAGTACTTC.

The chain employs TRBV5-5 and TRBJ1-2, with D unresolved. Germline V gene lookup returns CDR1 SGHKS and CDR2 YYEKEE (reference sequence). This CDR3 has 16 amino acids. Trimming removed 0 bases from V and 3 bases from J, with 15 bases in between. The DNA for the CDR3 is TGTGCCAGCAGCTTGGCCGCAGGCCCGGTCCACTATGGCTACACCTTC. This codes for CASSLAAGPVHYGYTF.

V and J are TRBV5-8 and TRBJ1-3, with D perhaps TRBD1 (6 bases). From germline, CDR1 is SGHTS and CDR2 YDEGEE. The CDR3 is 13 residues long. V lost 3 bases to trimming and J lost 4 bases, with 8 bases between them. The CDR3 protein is CASSYDRGNTIYF. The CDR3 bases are TGTGCCAGCAGCTACGACAGGGGAAACACCATATATTTT.

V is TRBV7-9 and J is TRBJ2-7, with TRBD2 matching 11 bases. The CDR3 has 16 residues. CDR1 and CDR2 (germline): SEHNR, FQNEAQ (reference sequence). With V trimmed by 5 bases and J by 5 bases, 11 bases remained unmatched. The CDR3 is CASSRIAGGTGDEQYF. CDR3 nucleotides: TGTGCCAGCAGCCGTATAGCGGGAGGGACCGGCGACGAGCAGTACTTC.

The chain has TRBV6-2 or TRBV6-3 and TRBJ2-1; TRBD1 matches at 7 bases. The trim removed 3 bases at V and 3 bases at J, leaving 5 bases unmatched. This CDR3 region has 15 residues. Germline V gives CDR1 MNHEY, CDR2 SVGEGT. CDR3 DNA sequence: TGTGCCAGCAGTTATTGGGGGACAGACTACAATGAGCAGTTCTTC. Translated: CASSYWGTDYNEQFF.

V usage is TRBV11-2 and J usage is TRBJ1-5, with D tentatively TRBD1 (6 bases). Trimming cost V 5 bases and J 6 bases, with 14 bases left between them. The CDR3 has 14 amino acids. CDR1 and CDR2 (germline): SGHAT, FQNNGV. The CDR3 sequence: CASSTQPGAQPQHF. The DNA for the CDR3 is TGTGCCAGCAGCACTCAACCAGGGGCTCAGCCCCAGCATTTT.

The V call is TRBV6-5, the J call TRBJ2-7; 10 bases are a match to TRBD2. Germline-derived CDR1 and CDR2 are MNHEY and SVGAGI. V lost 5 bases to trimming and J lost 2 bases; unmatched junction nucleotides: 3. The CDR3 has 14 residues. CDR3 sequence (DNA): TGTGCCAGCAGTACCAGCGGGGGGGCCTACGAGCAGTACTTC. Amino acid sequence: CASSTSGGAYEQYF.

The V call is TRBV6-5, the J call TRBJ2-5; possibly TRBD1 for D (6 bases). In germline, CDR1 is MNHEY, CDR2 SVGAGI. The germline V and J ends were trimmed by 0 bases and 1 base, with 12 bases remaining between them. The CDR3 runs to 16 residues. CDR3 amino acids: CASSYSVAGAQETQYF. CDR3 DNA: TGTGCCAGCAGTTACTCGGTCGCAGGGGCCCAAGAGACCCAGTACTTC.

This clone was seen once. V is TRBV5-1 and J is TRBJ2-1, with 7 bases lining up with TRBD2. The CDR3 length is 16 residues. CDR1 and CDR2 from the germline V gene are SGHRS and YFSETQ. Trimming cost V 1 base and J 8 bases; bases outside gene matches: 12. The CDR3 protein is CASSLFVAGVSHEQFF. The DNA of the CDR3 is TGCGCCAGCAGCTTGTTTGTGGCGGGAGTCTCACATGAGCAGTTCTTC.

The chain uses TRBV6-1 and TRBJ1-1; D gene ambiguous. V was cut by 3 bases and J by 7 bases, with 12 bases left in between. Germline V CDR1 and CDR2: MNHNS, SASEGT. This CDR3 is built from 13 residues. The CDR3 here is CASSERLHLEAFF. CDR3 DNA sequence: TGTGCCAGCAGTGAGAGATTGCACCTTGAAGCTTTCTTT.

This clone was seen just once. Here the CDR3 reads CASIHRTGTEAFF. As DNA, the CDR3 is TGTGCCAGCATCCACAGGACAGGGACTGAAGCTTTCTTT. The chain employs TRBV7-9 and TRBJ1-1; the match to TRBD1 covers 8 bases. CDR1 is SEHNR, CDR2 FQNEAQ, per germline (reference sequence). The CDR3 is 13 amino acids. V was pared by 7 bases and J by 5 bases, with 6 bases of the junction left unmatched.

DNA for the CDR3: TGTGCCATCAGTGATATCCGGGTCAACTCTGGAAACACCATATATTTT. Translation: CAISDIRVNSGNTIYF. This sequence joins TRBV10-3 and TRBJ1-3; D is uncertain. The CDR3 is 16 amino acids. Germline V CDR1 and CDR2: ENHRY, SYGVKD. The V end lost 3 bases, the J end lost 0 bases, and 12 bases lay between the germline ends.

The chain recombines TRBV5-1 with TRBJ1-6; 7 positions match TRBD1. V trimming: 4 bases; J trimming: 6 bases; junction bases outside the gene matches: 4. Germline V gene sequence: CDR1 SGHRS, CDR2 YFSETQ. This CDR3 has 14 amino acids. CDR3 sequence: CASSGGQTNSPLHF. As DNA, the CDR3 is TGCGCCAGCAGCGGGGGACAGACTAATTCACCCCTCCACTTT.

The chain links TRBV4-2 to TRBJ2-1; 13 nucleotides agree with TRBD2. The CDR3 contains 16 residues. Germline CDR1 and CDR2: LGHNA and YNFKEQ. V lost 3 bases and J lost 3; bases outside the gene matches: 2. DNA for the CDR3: TGTGCCAGCAGCCAGGGGACTAGCGGGGTCTACAATGAGCAGTTCTTC. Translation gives CASSQGTSGVYNEQFF.

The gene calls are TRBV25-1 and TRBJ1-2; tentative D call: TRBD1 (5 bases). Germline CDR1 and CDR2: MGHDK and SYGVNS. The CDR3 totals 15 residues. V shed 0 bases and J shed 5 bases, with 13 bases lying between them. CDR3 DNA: TGTGCCAGCAGTGAATATGACAGTGGGGCTTATGGCTACACCTTC. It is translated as CASSEYDSGAYGYTF.

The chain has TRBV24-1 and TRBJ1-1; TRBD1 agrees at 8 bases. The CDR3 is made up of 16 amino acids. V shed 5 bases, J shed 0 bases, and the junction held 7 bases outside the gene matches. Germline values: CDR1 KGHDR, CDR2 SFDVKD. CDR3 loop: CATSGRGPPMNTEAFF. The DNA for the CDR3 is TGTGCCACCAGTGGCAGGGGGCCCCCCATGAACACTGAAGCTTTCTTT.

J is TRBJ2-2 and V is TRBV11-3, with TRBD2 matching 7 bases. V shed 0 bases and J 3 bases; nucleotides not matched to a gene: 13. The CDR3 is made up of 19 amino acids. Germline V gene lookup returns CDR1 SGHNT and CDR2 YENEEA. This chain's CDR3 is CASSLDRLAHGAYTGELFF. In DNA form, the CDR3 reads TGTGCCAGCAGCTTAGATAGACTAGCCCATGGAGCCTACACCGGGGAGCTGTTTTTT.